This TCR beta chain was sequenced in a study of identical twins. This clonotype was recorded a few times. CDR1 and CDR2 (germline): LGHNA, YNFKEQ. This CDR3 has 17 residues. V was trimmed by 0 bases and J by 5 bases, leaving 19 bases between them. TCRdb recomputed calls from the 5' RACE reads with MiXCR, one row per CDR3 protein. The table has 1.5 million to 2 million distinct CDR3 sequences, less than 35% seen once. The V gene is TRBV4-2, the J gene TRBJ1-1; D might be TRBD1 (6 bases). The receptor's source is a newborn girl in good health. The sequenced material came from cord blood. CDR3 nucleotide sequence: TGTGCCAGCAGCCAAGATCGTCGGCGGAGGGGGGGGACTGAAGCTTTCTTT. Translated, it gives CASSQDRRRRGGTEAFF.